Below are 9 T cell receptor beta chains sequenced from a single sample in a study of cytomegalovirus exposure and HLA in healthy donors. Primers: 60 Vbeta forward and 13 Jbeta reverse. The repertoire was sequenced with immunoSEQ multiplex PCR; TCRdb's copy has only in-frame clones and lacks some. In the table there are approximately 220,000 clones, around 85% of which are singletons. Sequenced: PBMCs. The origin of the receptors is a girl aged 2 to 10 in good health and CMV-seronegative.

This rearrangement joins TRBV6-6 to TRBJ1-2; maybe TRBD1 (5 bases). The germline V gene encodes CDR1 MNHNY and CDR2 SVGAGI (reference sequence). V was pared by 0 bases and J by 5 bases, with 7 bases between. This CDR3 has 13 amino acids. Here the CDR3 DNA reads TGTGCCAGCAGTTACTCGCAGGGTTATGGCTACACCTTC. This codes for CASSYSQGYGYTF.

The genes are TRBV7-3 and TRBJ2-1, with 7 bases identical to TRBD2. V trimming: 2 bases; J trimming: 4 bases; junction bases outside the gene matches: 8. The CDR3 length is 16 residues. Germline loops: CDR1 SGHTA, CDR2 FQGTGA. This CDR3 reads CASSLRPGGLYNEQFF. CDR3 nucleotides: TGTGCCAGCAGCTTACGTCCGGGGGGACTGTACAATGAGCAGTTCTTC.

CDR3 DNA: TGCGCCAGCAGCCAACCCACGACAGGCCGGCGCGAGGCTTTCTTT. Protein sequence: CASSQPTTGRREAFF. V and J are TRBV4-1 and TRBJ1-1; D perhaps matches TRBD1 (6 bases). The CDR3 runs 15 residues. The V gene's germline CDR1 is MGHRA and CDR2 YSYEKL. V was shortened by 2 bases and J by 11 bases, with 21 bases between the two germline ends.

This chain joins TRBV11-3 and TRBJ2-1; D is undetermined. The CDR3 totals 12 residues. The germline CDR1 and CDR2 sequences are SGHNT and YENEEA. V lost 5 bases to trimming and J lost 0 bases, with 2 bases between them. The CDR3 region is CASSLSYNEQFF. The CDR3 DNA reads as TGTGCCAGCAGCCTCTCCTACAATGAGCAGTTCTTC. The variable domain in full, with the rest retrieved from reference TRBV11-3 and TRBJ2-1, is EAGVVQSPRYKIIEKKQPVAFWCNPISGHNTLYWYLQNLGQGPELLIRYENEEAVDDSQLPKDRFSAERLKGVDSTLKIQPAELGDSAVYLCASSLSYNEQFFGPGTRLTVL.

This clone was found a few times. The chain couples TRBV6-1 to TRBJ2-5; tentative D call: TRBD1 (6 bases). The end of the DNA aligns better with TRBJ2-7, so the J call may be wrong. This CDR3 has 14 amino acids. Germline V gene lookup returns CDR1 MNHNS and CDR2 SASEGT. The CDR3 DNA reads TGTGCCAGCAGTGAACTCAGGGGCCCGTACGAGCAGTACTTC. This translates into CASSELRGPYEQYF.

With respect to this clone: The junction shows a germline mismatch at one end, possibly a read error. This chain joins TRBV7-9 and TRBJ1-2; D gene ambiguous. The CDR3 consists of 12 residues. CDR1 is SEHNR and CDR2 is FQNEAQ in the germline V gene (reference sequence). In nucleotides, the CDR3 is TGTTCCAGCAGCCCCGGGGACTATGGCTACACCTTC. This encodes CSSSPGDYGYTF.

The V and J genes are TRBV4-1 and TRBJ1-2; D is uncertain. V gave up 0 bases and J gave up 0 bases, with 11 bases separating them. The CDR3 has 16 residues. The germline gives CDR1 MGHRA, CDR2 YSYEKL. CDR3 nucleotide sequence: TGCGCCAGCAGCCAAGATCTCGCGGTAGCTAACTATGGCTACACCTTC. It yields the protein CASSQDLAVANYGYTF.

The chain employs TRBV7-3 and TRBJ1-1; TRBD1 is a possible D gene (5 bases). Germline values: CDR1 SGHTA, CDR2 FQGTGA. Trimming stripped 5 bases from V and 0 bases from J, with 7 bases between. The CDR3 totals 13 residues. Here the CDR3 reads CASSRGLNTEAFF. CDR3 coding DNA: TGTGCCAGCAGCAGGGGTTTGAACACTGAAGCTTTCTTT.

This clone came up a few times. Here the CDR3 DNA reads TGTGCCAGCAGCTTGGGCTCAGGGGGCAACACTGAAGCTTTCTTT. It specifies CASSLGSGGNTEAFF. The genes are TRBV5-4 and TRBJ1-1, with 8 bases aligning to TRBD1. The trim removed 0 bases at V and 2 bases at J, leaving 3 bases unmatched. This CDR3 is built from 15 residues. The germline CDR1 and CDR2 sequences are SGHNT and YYREEE (reference sequence).